Shown below are 11 T cell receptor beta chains from a single sample sequenced in a study of T cell repertoires in cytomegalovirus infection. In TCRdb, the reads were re-called with MiXCR into one record per CDR3 protein. The table lists nearly 650,000 distinct CDR3 sequences, 20% to 25% of them singletons. What was sequenced was CD8+ T cells from PBMCs. These receptors were obtained from a human donor in good health (CMV status not recorded). Some clones in this sample may be carry-over from other donors' samples.

This clonotype has only a few counts. The genes are TRBV4-1 and TRBJ2-1; 10 bases are shared with TRBD2. The CDR3 length is 17 residues. Germline assignment: CDR1 MGHRA and CDR2 YSYEKL. J was trimmed by 2 bases and V by 0 bases; bases with no gene match: 4. The CDR3 reads CASSQDAAGGPYNEQFF. In DNA, the CDR3 is TGCGCCAGCAGCCAAGATGCAGCGGGGGGGCCCTACAATGAGCAGTTCTTC.

The genes are TRBV7-9 and TRBJ2-2, with D perhaps matching TRBD2 (5 bases). Trimming removed 5 bases from V and 0 bases from J, with 13 bases in between. Germline CDR1 reads SEHNR; CDR2 reads FQNEAQ (reference sequence). This CDR3 is 16 amino acids long. This chain's CDR3 is CASSPKAVPNTGELFF. Here the CDR3 DNA reads TGTGCCAGCAGCCCTAAAGCGGTCCCGAACACCGGGGAGCTGTTTTTT.

On this clonotype itself: An end of the junction does not agree with germline; a read error may underlie this. This chain joins TRBV28 and TRBJ2-1; the D is unclear. The CDR3 consists of 13 residues. CDR1 and CDR2 from the germline V gene are MDHEN and SYDVKM. CDR3 sequence reads: CASRALGNNEQSF. The DNA for the CDR3 is TGTGCCAGCAGGGCTCTAGGAAACAATGAGCAGTCCTTC.

This clonotype was seen just once. A single base separates this from a much larger clone, so it may be a read error. The chain links TRBV7-2 to TRBJ2-2, with D perhaps matching TRBD2 (5 bases). V lost 1 base, J lost 3 bases, and 18 bases lay in between. There are 18 residues in the CDR3. Germline CDR1 reads SGHTA; CDR2 reads FQGNSA. CDR3 protein: CASSLEEIGNYYTGELFF. CDR3 bases: TGTGCCAGCAGCTTAGAAGAAATCGGGAACTACTACACCGGGGAGCTGTTTTTT.

The sample holds many counts of this clonotype. The chain recombines TRBV7-2 with TRBJ2-7; D not certain. CDR1 SGHTA and CDR2 FQGNSA come from the germline V gene. This CDR3 is 13 amino acids long. The V end lost 0 bases, the J end lost 4 bases, and 7 bases lay between the germline ends. Here the CDR3 reads CASSLAGTYEQYF. CDR3 nucleotides: TGTGCCAGCAGCTTAGCTGGTACGTACGAGCAGTACTTC.

This clonotype has more than one count but fewer than ten. In this CDR3 the conserved last residue, phenylalanine or tryptophan, is missing, so a read error is likely. The DNA is left out, because the CDR3 cannot be placed on it with certainty; the CDR3 is given as TCRdb lists it. The chain couples TRBV20-1 to TRBJ2-7; the table calls TRBD1, which could not be checked here. Including both end residues, the CDR3 is 12 amino acids long. The V gene's germline CDR1 is DFQATT and CDR2 SNEGSKA (reference sequence). CDR3: CSARGPEGTYVL.

At least ten counts were recorded for this clonotype. The V call is TRBV7-2, the J call TRBJ1-4, with a weak D call TRBD1 (5 bases). CDR1 SGHTA and CDR2 FQGNSA come from the germline V gene. V was cut by 1 base and J by 5 bases, with 14 bases left in between. This CDR3 region has 16 residues. The CDR3 sequence is CASSLDGGRRNEKLFF. CDR3 nucleotide sequence: TGTGCCAGCAGCTTAGATGGGGGAAGGAGGAATGAAAAACTGTTTTTT. The variable domain in full, with the rest retrieved from reference TRBV7-2 and TRBJ1-4, is GAGVSQSPSNKVTEKGKDVELRCDPISGHTALYWYRQSLGQGLEFLIYFQGNSAPDKSGLPSDRFSAERTGGSVSTLTIQRTQQEDSAVYLCASSLDGGRRNEKLFFGSGTQLSVL.

There are many counts of this clonotype. The chain recombines TRBV7-2 with TRBJ2-7, with unresolved D. Trimming removed 5 bases from V and 6 bases from J, with 14 bases in between. Germline V CDR1 and CDR2: SGHTA, FQGNSA. The CDR3 is 13 amino acids. Here the CDR3 DNA reads TGTGCCAGCAGCCCCAGGCCCGCGGTCGAGCAGTACTTC. Amino acids: CASSPRPAVEQYF.

This clonotype was detected ten times or more. The chain recombines TRBV7-2 with TRBJ1-1; no definite D call. CDR3 length: 13 amino acids. Germline V gene lookup returns CDR1 SGHTA and CDR2 FQGNSA. Trimming cost V 3 bases and J 0 bases, with 5 bases left between them. The CDR3 bases are TGTGCCAGCAGCTTTACACTGAACACTGAAGCTTTCTTT. It yields the protein CASSFTLNTEAFF.

The chain recombines TRBV7-9 with TRBJ1-2, with TRBD1 identical over 10 bases. The trim removed 5 bases at V and 5 bases at J, leaving 17 bases unmatched. CDR3 length: 18 amino acids. Germline CDR1 and CDR2: SEHNR and FQNEAQ (reference sequence). CDR3 sequence: CASSLPGQGRPKLYGYTF. Here the CDR3 DNA reads TGTGCCAGCAGCCTACCGGGACAGGGGCGTCCTAAGCTATATGGCTACACCTTC.

This clonotype was seen repeatedly, ten times or more. The chain uses TRBV6-6 and TRBJ2-7; 7 nucleotides agree with TRBD1. Germline V gene data show CDR1 as MNHNY and CDR2 as SVGAGI (reference sequence). V trimming: 2 bases; J trimming: 7 bases; junction bases outside the gene matches: 2. The CDR3 is 12 residues long. CDR3 sequence: CASSYPTGEQYV. The CDR3 DNA follows: TGTGCCAGCAGTTACCCGACAGGGGAGCAGTACGTC.